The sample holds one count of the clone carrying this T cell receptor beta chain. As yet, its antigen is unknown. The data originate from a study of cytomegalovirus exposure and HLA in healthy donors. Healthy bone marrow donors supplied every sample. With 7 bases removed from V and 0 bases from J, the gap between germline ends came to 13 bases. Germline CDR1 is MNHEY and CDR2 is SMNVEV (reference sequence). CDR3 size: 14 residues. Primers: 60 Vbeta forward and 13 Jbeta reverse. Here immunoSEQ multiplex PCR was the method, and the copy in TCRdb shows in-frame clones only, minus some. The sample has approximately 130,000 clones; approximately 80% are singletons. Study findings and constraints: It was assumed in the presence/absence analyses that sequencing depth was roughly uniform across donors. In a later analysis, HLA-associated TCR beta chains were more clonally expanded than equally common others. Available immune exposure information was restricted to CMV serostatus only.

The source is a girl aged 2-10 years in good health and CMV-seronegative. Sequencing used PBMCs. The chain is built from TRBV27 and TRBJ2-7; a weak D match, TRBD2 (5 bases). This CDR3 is CASTRTSSSYEQYF. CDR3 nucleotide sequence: TGTGCCAGCACCCGGACTTCGAGCTCCTACGAGCAGTACTTC.